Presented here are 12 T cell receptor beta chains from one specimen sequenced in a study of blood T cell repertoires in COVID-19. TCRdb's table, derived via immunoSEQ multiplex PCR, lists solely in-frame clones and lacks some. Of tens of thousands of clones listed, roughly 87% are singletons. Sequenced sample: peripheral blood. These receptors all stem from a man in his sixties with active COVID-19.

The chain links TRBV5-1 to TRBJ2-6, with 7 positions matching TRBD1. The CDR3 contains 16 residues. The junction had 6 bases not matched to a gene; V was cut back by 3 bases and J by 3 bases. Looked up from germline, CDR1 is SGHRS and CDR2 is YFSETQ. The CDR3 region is CASSSRQGSGANVLTF. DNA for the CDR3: TGCGCCAGCAGCTCCCGACAGGGCAGTGGGGCCAACGTCCTGACTTTC. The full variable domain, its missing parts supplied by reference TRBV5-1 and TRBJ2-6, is KAGVTQTPRYLIKTRGQQVTLSCSPISGHRSVSWYQQTPGQGLQFLFEYFSETQRNKGNFPGRFSGRQFSNSRSEMNVSTLELGDSALYLCASSSRQGSGANVLTFGAGSRLTVL.

The CDR3 nucleotides are TGCGCCAGCAGCTTGGACGATTTTGGAGACACCGGGGAGCTGTTTTTT. Translation gives CASSLDDFGDTGELFF. The chain couples TRBV5-1 to TRBJ2-2; no reliable D call. The CDR3 runs 16 residues. V was clipped by 0 bases and J by 3 bases, with 12 bases between them. The germline gives CDR1 SGHRS, CDR2 YFSETQ.

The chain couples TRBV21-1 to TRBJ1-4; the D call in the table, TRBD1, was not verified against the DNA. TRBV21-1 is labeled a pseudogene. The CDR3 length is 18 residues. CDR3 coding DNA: TGTGCCAGCAGATCCCTCAGACAGGAAGTTTTCCGTAATGAAAAACTGTTTTTT. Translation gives CASRSLRQEVFRNEKLFF.

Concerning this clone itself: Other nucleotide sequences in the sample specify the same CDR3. For the CDR3, the DNA is TGTGCCAGCAGCTTATCGACAGAAGAGACCCAGTACTTC. As protein: CASSLSTEETQYF. The chain links TRBV11-2 to TRBJ2-5; TRBD1 might be the D (5 bases). Trimming cost V 2 bases and J 3 bases, with 7 bases left between them. This CDR3 has 13 residues. Per germline, CDR1 SGHAT and CDR2 FQNNGV.

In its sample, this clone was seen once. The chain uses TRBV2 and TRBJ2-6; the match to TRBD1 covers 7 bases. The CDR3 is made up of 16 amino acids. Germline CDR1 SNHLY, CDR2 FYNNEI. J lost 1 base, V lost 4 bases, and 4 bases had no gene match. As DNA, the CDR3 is TGTGCCAGCAGTGTACTACAGGGGTCTGGGGCCAACGTCCTGACTTTC. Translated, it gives CASSVLQGSGANVLTF.

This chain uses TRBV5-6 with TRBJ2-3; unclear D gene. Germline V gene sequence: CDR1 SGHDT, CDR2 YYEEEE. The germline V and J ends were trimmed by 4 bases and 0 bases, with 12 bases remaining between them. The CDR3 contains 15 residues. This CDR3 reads CASSVRRSSTDTQYF. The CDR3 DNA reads TGTGCCAGCAGCGTGCGGCGTTCGAGCACAGATACGCAGTATTTT. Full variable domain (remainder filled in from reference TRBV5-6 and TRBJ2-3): DAGVTQSPTHLIKTRGQQVTLRCSPKSGHDTVSWYQQALGQGPQFIFQYYEEEERQRGNFPDRFSGHQFPNYSSELNVNALLLGDSALYLCASSVRRSSTDTQYFGPGTRLTVL.

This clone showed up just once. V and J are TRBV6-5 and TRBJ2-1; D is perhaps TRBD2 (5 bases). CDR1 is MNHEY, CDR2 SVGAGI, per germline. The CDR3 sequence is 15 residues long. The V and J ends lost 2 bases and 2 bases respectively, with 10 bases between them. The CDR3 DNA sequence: TGTGCCAGCAGTTACCGAGGGCCTCCCTACAATGAGCAGTTCTTC. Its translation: CASSYRGPPYNEQFF.

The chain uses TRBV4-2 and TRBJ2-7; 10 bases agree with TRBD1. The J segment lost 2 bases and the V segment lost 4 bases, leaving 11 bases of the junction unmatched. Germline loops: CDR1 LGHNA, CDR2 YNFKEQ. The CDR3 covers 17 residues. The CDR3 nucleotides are TGTGCCAGCAGCCTTACTGCCGGGACAGGGGATACCTACGAGCAGTACTTC. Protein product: CASSLTAGTGDTYEQYF.

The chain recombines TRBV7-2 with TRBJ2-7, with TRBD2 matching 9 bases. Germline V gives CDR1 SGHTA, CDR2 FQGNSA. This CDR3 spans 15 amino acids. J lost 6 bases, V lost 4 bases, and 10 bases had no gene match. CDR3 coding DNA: TGTGCCAGCAGCTCCCATGGCGGGGGGGCCCTCGAGCAGTACTTC. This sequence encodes CASSSHGGGALEQYF. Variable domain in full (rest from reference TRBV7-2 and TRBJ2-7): GAGVSQSPSNKVTEKGKDVELRCDPISGHTALYWYRQSLGQGLEFLIYFQGNSAPDKSGLPSDRFSAERTGGSVSTLTIQRTQQEDSAVYLCASSSHGGGALEQYFGPGTRLTVT.

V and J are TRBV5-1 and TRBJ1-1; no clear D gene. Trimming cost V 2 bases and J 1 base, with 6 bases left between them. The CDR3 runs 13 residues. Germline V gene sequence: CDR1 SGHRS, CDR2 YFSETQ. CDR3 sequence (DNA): TGCGCCAGCAGCTTTCTTCGGAACACTGAAGCTTTCTTT. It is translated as CASSFLRNTEAFF. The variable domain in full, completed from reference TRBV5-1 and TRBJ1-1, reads KAGVTQTPRYLIKTRGQQVTLSCSPISGHRSVSWYQQTPGQGLQFLFEYFSETQRNKGNFPGRFSGRQFSNSRSEMNVSTLELGDSALYLCASSFLRNTEAFFGQGTRLTVV.

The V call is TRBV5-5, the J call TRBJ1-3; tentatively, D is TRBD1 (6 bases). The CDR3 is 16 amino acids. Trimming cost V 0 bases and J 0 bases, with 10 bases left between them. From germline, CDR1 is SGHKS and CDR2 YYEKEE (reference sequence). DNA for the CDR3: TGTGCCAGCAGCTTGGCTCGGACAGTCTCTGGAAACACCATATATTTT. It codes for CASSLARTVSGNTIYF.

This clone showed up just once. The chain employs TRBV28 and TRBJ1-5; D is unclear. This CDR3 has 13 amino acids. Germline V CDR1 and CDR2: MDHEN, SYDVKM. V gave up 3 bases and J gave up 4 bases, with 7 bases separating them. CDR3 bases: TGTGCCAGCAGTTTTTCAGTGAATCAGCCCCAGCATTTT. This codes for CASSFSVNQPQHF.